This T cell receptor beta chain was sequenced for a study of T cells in Graves' hyperthyroidism and ophthalmopathy. Germline values: CDR1 KGHSH, CDR2 LQKENI. V lost 0 bases and J 2 bases, leaving 14 bases between the germline ends. The CDR3 sequence is 16 residues long. Ten or more counts support this clonotype. Using RNA transcripts as the source, TCR beta CDR3 regions were amplified. Using the HTBI primer set, a first-round RT-PCR was run on the TCR CDR3. TCRdb recomputed calls from the multiplex PCR reads with MiXCR, one row per CDR3 protein. This table holds 250,000 to 300,000 distinct CDR3 sequences, more than 10% found once.

The chain has TRBV18 and TRBJ2-7, with a possible D match to TRBD2 (6 bases). This TCR came from a woman younger than 45 with Graves' hyperthyroidism that later progressed to Graves' ophthalmopathy. What was sequenced was blood. DNA of the CDR3: TGTGCCAGCTCACCACCGGAGGGGAGTCGGACCTACGAGCAGTACTTC. Amino acid sequence: CASSPPEGSRTYEQYF.